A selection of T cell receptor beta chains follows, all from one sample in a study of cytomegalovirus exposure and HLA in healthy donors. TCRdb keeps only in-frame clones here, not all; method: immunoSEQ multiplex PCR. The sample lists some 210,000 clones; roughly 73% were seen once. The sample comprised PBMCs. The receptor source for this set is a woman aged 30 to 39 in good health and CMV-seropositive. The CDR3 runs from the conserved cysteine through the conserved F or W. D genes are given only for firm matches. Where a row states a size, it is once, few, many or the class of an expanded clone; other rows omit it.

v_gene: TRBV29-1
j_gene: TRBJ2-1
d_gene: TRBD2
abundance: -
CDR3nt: TGCAGCGCCGTGGGGGGGTTATCGCGGTACAATGAGCAGTTCTTC
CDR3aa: CSAVGGLSRYNEQFF

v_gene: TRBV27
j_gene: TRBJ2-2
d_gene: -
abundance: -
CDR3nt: TGTGCCAGTTCAGGGTCGAACACCGGGGAGCTGTTTTTT
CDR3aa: CASSGSNTGELFF

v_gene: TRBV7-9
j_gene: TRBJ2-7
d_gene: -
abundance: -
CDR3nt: TGTGCCAGCAGCTTAGGGGGGCCCTACGAGCAGTACTTC
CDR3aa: CASSLGGPYEQYF

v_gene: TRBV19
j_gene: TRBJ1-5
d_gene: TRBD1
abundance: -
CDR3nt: TGTGCCAGAGATAGTCCCGGGACAGGGGGCAATCAGCCCCAGCATTTT
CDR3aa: CARDSPGTGGNQPQHF

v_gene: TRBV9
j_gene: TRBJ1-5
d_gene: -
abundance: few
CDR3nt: TGTGCCAGCAGCGTAGGGATACAGGGAACTCAGCCCCAGCATTTT
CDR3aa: CASSVGIQGTQPQHF

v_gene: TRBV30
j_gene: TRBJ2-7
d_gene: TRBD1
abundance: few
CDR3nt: TGTGCCTGGACAACGGGACAGGTCAGCTACGAGCAGTACTTC
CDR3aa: CAWTTGQVSYEQYF

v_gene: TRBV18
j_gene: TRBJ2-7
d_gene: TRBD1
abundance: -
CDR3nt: TGTGCCAGCTCCGCGACAGGGATATCCTACGAGCAGTACTTC
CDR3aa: CASSATGISYEQYF

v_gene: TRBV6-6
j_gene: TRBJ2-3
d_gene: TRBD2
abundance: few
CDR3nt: TGTGCCAGCAGCCCCCATAGCGGGAGGGCCGTAGATACGCAGTATTTT
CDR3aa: CASSPHSGRAVDTQYF

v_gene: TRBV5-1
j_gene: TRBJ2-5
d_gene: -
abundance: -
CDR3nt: TGCGCCAGCAGCCTCCAGGACAACTTCCAAGAGACCCAGTACTTC
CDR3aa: CASSLQDNFQETQYF

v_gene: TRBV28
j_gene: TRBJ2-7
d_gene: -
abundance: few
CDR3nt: TGTGCCAGCAAGGGGGCCTACGAGCAGTACTTC
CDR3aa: CASKGAYEQYF

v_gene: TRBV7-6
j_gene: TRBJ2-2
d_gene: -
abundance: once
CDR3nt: TGTGCCAGCAGCTTAGGAGCTGGGCCCGGGGAGCTGTTTTTT
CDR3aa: CASSLGAGPGELFF

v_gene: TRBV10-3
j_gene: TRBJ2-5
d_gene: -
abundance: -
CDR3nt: TGTGCCATCAGTGACAGCGATCAAGGTCGGACCCAGTACTTC
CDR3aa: CAISDSDQGRTQYF

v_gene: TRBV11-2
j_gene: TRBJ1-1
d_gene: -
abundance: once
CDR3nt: TGTGCCAGCAGCTTAGCCGTGAACACTGAAGCTTTCTTT
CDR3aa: CASSLAVNTEAFF

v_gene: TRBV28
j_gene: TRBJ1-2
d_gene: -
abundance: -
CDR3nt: TGTGCCAGCACCGGACAGAGGTATGGCTACACCTTC
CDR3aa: CASTGQRYGYTF

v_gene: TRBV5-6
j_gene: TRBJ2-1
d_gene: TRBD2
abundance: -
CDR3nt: TGTGCCAGCAGCCAAAAAATAACTAGCGGAGGGTTCTACAATGAGCAGTTCTTC
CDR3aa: CASSQKITSGGFYNEQFF

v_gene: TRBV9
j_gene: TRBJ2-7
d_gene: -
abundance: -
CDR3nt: TGTGCCAGCAGTCCTAGGATGTCAGGGGATCAACCCTACGAGCAGTACTTC
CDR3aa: CASSPRMSGDQPYEQYF

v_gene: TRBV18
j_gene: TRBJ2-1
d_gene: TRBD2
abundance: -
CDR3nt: TGTGCCAGCTCACCGGGACTAGCGGGAAACAATGAGCAGTTCTTC
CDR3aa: CASSPGLAGNNEQFF

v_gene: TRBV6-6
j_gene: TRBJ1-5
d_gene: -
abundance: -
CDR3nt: TGTGCCAGCAGTTACACAGGGTTAAATCAGCCCCAGCATTTT
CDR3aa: CASSYTGLNQPQHF

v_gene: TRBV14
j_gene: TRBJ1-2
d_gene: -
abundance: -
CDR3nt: TGTGCCAGCACCCAGGACACAAGACGGGGCTACACCTTC
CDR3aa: CASTQDTRRGYTF

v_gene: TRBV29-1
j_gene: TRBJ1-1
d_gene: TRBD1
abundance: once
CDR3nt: TGCAGCGTTGTAAGTTGGACAGGGGATGAAGCTTTCTTT
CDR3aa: CSVVSWTGDEAFF

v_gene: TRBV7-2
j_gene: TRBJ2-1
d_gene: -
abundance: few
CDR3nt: TGTGCCAGCAGTTTGGTGACAGAGACATTATATGAGCAGTTCTTC
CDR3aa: CASSLVTETLYEQFF

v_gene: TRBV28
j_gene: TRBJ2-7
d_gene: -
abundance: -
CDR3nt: TGTGCCAGCAGTTTTCAGGGGTTGTCCTACGAGCAGTACTTC
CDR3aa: CASSFQGLSYEQYF

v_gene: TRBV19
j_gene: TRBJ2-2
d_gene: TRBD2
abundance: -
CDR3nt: TGTGCCAGTAGTATGTTTAGCGGGAGTTCCGGGGAGCTGTTTTTT
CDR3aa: CASSMFSGSSGELFF

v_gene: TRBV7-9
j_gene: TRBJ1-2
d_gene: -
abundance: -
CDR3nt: TGTGCCAGCAGCCACACCGTGGGGGCCGGCTACACCTTC
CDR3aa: CASSHTVGAGYTF

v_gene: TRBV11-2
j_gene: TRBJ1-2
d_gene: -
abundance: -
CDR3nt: TGTGCCAGCAGCTGGGGAGGGGACGGCTACACCTTC
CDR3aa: CASSWGGDGYTF

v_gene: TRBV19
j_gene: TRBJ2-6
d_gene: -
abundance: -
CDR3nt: TGTGCCAGTAGTATAGTACCAGTCCCTGGGGCCAACGTCCTGACTTTC
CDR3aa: CASSIVPVPGANVLTF

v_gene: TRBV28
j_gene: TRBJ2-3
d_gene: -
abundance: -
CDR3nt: TGTGCCAGCAGTCCGGACAGGAGGGCAGATACGCAGTATTTT
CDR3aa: CASSPDRRADTQYF

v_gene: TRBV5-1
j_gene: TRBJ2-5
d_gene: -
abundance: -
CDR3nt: TGCGCCAGCAGCTTGGAAGGGACAAACCCTCAAGAGACCCAGTACTTC
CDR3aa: CASSLEGTNPQETQYF

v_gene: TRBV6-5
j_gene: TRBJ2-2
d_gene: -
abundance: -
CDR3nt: TGTGCCAGCAGTTACTACAGGGTGCCCGGGGAGCTGTTTTTT
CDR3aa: CASSYYRVPGELFF

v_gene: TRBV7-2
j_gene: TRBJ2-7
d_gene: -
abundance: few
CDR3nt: TGTGCCAGCAGCTTGAAACTAGGATATGCTGCCGAGCAGTACTTC
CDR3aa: CASSLKLGYAAEQYF

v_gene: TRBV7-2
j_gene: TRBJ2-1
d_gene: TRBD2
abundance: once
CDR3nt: TGTGCCAGCAGCTTGGGACTACTCTCCTACAATGAGCAGTTCTTC
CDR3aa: CASSLGLLSYNEQFF

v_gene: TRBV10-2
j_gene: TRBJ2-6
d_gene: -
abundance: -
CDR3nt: TGCGCCAGCGGCCCTTGGGACTCGGGGATGAGGGGGGCCAACGTCCTGACTTTC
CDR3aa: CASGPWDSGMRGANVLTF

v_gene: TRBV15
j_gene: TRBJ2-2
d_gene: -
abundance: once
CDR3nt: TGTGCCACCAGCAGAGAGGCTCGAGGCGGGGAGCTGTTTTTT
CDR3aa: CATSREARGGELFF

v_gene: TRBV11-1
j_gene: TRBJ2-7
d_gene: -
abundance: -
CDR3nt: TGTGCCAGCAGCCCAAGGGGGTACGAGCAGTACTTC
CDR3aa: CASSPRGYEQYF

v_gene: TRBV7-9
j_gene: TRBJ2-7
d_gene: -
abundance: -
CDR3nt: TGTGCCAGCAGTTTTAGTGTCTCCTACGAGCAGTACTTC
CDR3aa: CASSFSVSYEQYF

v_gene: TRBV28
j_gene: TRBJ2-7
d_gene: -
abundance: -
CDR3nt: TGTGCCAGCAGTTTGGGTGGAGCGGGTAATCCCTACGAGCAGTACTTC
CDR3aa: CASSLGGAGNPYEQYF

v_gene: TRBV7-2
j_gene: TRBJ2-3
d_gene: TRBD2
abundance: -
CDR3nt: TGTGCCAGCAGCTTACGGGGGGGACCAGATACGCAGTATTTT
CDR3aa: CASSLRGGPDTQYF